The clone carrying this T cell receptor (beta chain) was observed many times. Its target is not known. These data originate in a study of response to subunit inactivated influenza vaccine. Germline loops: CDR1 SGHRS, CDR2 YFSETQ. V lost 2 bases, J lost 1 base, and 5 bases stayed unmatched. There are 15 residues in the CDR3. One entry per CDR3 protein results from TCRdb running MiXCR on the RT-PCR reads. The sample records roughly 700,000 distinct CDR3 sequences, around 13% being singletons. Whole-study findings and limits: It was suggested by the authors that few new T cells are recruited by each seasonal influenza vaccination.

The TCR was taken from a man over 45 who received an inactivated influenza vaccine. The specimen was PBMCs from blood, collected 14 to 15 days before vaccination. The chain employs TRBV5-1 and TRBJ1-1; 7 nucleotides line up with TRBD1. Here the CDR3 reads CASSLQGPGNTEAFF. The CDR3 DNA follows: TGCGCCAGCAGCTTACAGGGGCCTGGGAACACTGAAGCTTTCTTT.